This record covers a single T cell receptor beta chain. The data are from a study of blood T cell repertoires in COVID-19. Study-level background: Sites in the United States, Italy and Spain provided acute and convalescent COVID-19 samples. The cDNA or gDNA used as material had been derived from T cells, B-cell-depleted T cells, or PBMCs.

Data came from immunoSEQ multiplex PCR; TCRdb stores just in-frame clones and leaves some out. The data hold 150,000 to 180,000 clones, with roughly 80% observed a single time. Patients from Seattle were sampled longitudinally, starting during active infection. V dropped 2 bases and J dropped 0 bases, with 16 bases sitting between them. CDR1 is LNHNV, CDR2 YYDKDF, per germline (reference sequence). The CDR3 runs 17 residues. The rearrangement joins TRBV15 to TRBJ1-2; D perhaps matches TRBD1 (6 bases). Material for sequencing was peripheral blood. The TCR was taken from a woman in her sixties with COVID-19, enrolled during active disease. The CDR3 loop reads CATSRSQGSGANYGYTF. The CDR3 DNA sequence: TGTGCCACCAGCAGATCTCAGGGGTCCGGAGCTAACTATGGCTACACCTTC.